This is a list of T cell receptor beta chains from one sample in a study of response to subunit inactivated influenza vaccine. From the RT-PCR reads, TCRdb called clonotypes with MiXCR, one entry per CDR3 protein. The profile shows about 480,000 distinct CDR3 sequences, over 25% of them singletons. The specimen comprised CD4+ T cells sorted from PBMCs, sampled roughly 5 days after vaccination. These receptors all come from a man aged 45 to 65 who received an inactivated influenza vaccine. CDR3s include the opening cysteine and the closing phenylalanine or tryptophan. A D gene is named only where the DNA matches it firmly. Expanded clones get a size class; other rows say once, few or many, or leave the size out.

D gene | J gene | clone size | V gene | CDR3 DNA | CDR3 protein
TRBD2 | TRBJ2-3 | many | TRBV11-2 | TGTGCCAGCAGCTTGGGGGGGGGAAGGGATACGCAGTATTTT | CASSLGGGRDTQYF
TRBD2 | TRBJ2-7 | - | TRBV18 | TGTGCCAGCTCACCACAGAGGGGCTCGGGAGGTCGCGAGCAGTACTTC | CASSPQRGSGGREQYF
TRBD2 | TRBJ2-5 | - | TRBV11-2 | TGTGCCAGCAGCCAAGGACTAGCGGGGGTCGGAGAGACCCAGTACTTC | CASSQGLAGVGETQYF
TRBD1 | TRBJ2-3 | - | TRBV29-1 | TGCAGCGTTAAATCGGGACAGTCACTCAGCACAGATACGCAGTATTTT | CSVKSGQSLSTDTQYF
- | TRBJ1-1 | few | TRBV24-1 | TGTGCCACCAGTGGACAGAGGAACACTGAAGCTTTCTTT | CATSGQRNTEAFF
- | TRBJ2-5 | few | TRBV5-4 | TGTGCCAGCAGCGTGGGACTTAAAGAGACCCAGTACTTC | CASSVGLKETQYF
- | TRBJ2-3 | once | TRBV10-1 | TGCGCCAGCAGTGAATCTGGCACAGTTACGCAGTATTTT | CASSESGTVTQYF
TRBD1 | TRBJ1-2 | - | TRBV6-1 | TGTGCCAGCAGGGAAACAGGGGTCTACTATGGCTACACCTTC | CASRETGVYYGYTF
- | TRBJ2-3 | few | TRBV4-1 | TGCGCCAGCAGCCAAGATTCGGAGATCACAGATACGCAGTATTTT | CASSQDSEITDTQYF
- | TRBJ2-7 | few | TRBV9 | TGTGCCAGCAGCGTTAGAACGGGATACGAGCAGTACTTC | CASSVRTGYEQYF
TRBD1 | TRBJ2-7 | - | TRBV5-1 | TGCGCCAGCAGCTCAAAACCGGACAGGGCATCGTACGAGCAGTACTTC | CASSSKPDRASYEQYF
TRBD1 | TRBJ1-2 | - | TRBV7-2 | TGTGCCAGCAGGATCGGGACAGGAGGTTTCTATGGCTACACCTTC | CASRIGTGGFYGYTF
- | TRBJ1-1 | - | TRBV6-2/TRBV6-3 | TGTGCCAGCAGTTACGCAGGGGTCACTGAAGCTTTCTTT | CASSYAGVTEAFF
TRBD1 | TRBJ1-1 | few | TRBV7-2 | TGTGCCAGCAGAGAAGACAGGGGGCACACTGAAGCTTTCTTT | CASREDRGHTEAFF
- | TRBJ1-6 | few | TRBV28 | TGTGCCAGCACCACATGGGGGGACGCACCCCTCCACTTT | CASTTWGDAPLHF
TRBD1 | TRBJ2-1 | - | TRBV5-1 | TGCGCCAGCAGCGGAGGGGACAGGGGCAATGAGCAGTTCTTC | CASSGGDRGNEQFF
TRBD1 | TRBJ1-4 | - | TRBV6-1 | TGTGCCAGCAGAGGGACAGCCACTAATGAAAAACTGTTTTTT | CASRGTATNEKLFF
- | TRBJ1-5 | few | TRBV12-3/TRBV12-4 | TGTGCCAGCAGTTTAGGTCGGGAGCAGCCCCAGCATTTT | CASSLGREQPQHF
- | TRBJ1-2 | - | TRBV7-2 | TGTGCCAGCAGCTTAGGAGGGGGGCTTGGCTACACCTTC | CASSLGGGLGYTF
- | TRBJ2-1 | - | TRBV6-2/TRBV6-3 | TGTGCCAGCAAGCGCGGACAGCTTTACAATGAGCAGTTCTTC | CASKRGQLYNEQFF
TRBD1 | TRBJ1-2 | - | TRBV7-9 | TGTGCCAGCAGCCAAGGGACAGGGGATACGGATGGCTACACCTTC | CASSQGTGDTDGYTF
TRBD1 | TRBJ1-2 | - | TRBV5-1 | TGCGCCAGCAGCTCAGGGCCTCAGGGGGGTGGCTACACCTTC | CASSSGPQGGGYTF
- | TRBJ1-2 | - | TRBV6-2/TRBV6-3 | TGTGCCAGCTCGACGGACTACTATGGCTACACCTTC | CASSTDYYGYTF
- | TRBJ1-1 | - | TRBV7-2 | TGTGCCAGCAGCCGTTCGACTTTCAACACTGAAGCTTTCTTT | CASSRSTFNTEAFF
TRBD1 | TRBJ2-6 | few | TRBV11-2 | TGTGCCAGCAGTAACCGGGACAGTAAAGCCTCATTTCATGGGGCCAACGTCCTGACTTTC | CASSNRDSKASFHGANVLTF
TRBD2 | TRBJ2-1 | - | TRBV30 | TGTGCCTGGAGGGATCCGGGACTAGCGGGGATTAATGAGCAGTTCTTC | CAWRDPGLAGINEQFF
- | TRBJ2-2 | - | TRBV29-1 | TGCAGCGCTGCTAGGGGGGCCTTGAACACCGGGGAGCTGTTTTTT | CSAARGALNTGELFF
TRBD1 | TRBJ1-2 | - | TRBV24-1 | TGTGCCACCAGTGTAACAGGGGGCGGGATATCCTATGGCTACACCTTC | CATSVTGGGISYGYTF
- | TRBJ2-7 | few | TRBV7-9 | TGTGCCAGCAGTTTCGACCAATCCTACGAGCAGTACTTC | CASSFDQSYEQYF
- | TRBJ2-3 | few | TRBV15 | TGTGCCACCAGCAGAGTGTGGGGCGGAGATACGCAGTATTTT | CATSRVWGGDTQYF
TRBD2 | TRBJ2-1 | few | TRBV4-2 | TGTGCCAGCAGCCAAGATGGAGCGGGAGGATACAATGAGCAGTTCTTC | CASSQDGAGGYNEQFF
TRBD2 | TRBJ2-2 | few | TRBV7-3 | TGTGCCAGCAGCCCAGGGACTAGAGGCGCCCGGGAGCTGTTTTTT | CASSPGTRGARELFF
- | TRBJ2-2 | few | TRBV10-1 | TGCGCCAGCAGGCAAGGAACAGCGAACACCGGGGAGCTGTTTTTT | CASRQGTANTGELFF
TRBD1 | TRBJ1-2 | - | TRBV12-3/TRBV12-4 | TGTGCCAGCAGTCCCAGGCAGGGGGCTAGTTACTATGGCTACACCTTC | CASSPRQGASYYGYTF
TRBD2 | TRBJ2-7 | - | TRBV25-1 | TGTGCCACTTCCGGGAGGGGGTCCTACGAGCAGTACTTC | CATSGRGSYEQYF
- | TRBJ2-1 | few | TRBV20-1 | TGCAGTGCTAGAGATTACGGGAGCTCCTACAATGAGCAGTTCTTC | CSARDYGSSYNEQFF
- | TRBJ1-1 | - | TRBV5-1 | TGCGCCAGCAGCCCTCTTACAGACAGGTCTGAAGCTTTCTTT | CASSPLTDRSEAFF
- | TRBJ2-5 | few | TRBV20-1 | TGCAGTGCAAACTTGCTACAAGAAAGGACCCAGTACTTC | CSANLLQERTQYF
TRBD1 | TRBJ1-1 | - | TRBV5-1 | TGCGCCAGCAGCTACCAGACAGGGGCGAACACTGAAGCTTTCTTT | CASSYQTGANTEAFF
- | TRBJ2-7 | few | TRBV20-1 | TGCAGTGCTAGAGATGTCGCAGGGACTTACGAGCAGTACTTC | CSARDVAGTYEQYF
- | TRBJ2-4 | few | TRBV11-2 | TGTGCCAGCAGCTTTGAGGGGTACTTC | CASSFEGYF
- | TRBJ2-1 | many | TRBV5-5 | TGTGCCAGCAGCTTGTCCCCTTTCTTTGAGAATGAGCAGTTCTTC | CASSLSPFFENEQFF
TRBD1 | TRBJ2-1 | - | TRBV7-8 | TGTGCCAGCAGCCCCCAAGGACAGGGAACCTACAATGAGCGGTTCTTC | CASSPQGQGTYNERFF
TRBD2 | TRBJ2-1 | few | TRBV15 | TGTGCCACCAGCAGAGGACTAGCGGACAATGAGCAGTTCTTC | CATSRGLADNEQFF
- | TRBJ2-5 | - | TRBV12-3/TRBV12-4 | TGTGCCAGCAGTTTAGGACCCGTGGGGGGCCAAGAGACCCAGTACTTC | CASSLGPVGGQETQYF
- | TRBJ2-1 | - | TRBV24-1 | TGTGCCACCAGTGATAGTACAGGGTTGAACTACAATGAGCAGTTCTTC | CATSDSTGLNYNEQFF
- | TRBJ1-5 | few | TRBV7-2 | TGTGCCAGCAGCTTTAGACAGAATCAGCCCCAGCATTTT | CASSFRQNQPQHF
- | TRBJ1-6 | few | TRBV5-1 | TGCGCCAGCAGCTTGGGATACAGTTCGGATTCACCCCTCCACTTT | CASSLGYSSDSPLHF
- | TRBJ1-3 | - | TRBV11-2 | TGTGCCAGCAGCTTAGGTCTGGGAAACACCATATATTTT | CASSLGLGNTIYF
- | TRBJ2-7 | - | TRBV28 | TGTGCCAGCACCCTCGGCCCTGTCTACGAGCAGTACTTC | CASTLGPVYEQYF
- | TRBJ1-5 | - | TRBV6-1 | TGTGCCAGCAAGGGGCCAGGGCGGGAGCCCCAGCATTTT | CASKGPGREPQHF
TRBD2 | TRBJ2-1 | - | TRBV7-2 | TGTGCCAGCAGACCTGGGGGGACTAGCGGGGGGTACAATGAGCAGTTCTTC | CASRPGGTSGGYNEQFF
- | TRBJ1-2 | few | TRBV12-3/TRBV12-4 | TGTGCCAGCAGTGGGACCGCAACTAACTATGGCTACACCTTC | CASSGTATNYGYTF
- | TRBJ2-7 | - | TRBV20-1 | TGCAGTGCGACCGGGACGGCGACCGCCTACGAGCAGTACTTC | CSATGTATAYEQYF
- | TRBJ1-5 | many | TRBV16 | TGTGCCAGCAGCCGCCAGGACAGCCTCAATCAGCCCCAGCATTTT | CASSRQDSLNQPQHF
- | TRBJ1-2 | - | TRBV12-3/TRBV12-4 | TGTGCCAGCAGTAGTCCCGGGACGGTTAGCTATGGCTACACCTTC | CASSSPGTVSYGYTF
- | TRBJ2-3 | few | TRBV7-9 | TGTGCCAGCAGCTTATGGGCTGGGACAGGGCCGGGACTAGAGGCAGATACGCAGTATTTT | CASSLWAGTGPGLEADTQYF
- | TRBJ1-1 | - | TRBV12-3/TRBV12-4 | TGTGCCAGCAGTTTAAGCTGGGGCGGAGAAGCTTTCTTT | CASSLSWGGEAFF
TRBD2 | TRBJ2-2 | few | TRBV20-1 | TGCAGTGCTAGAGCCGGGCGGGGGGGGACCGGGGAGCTGTTTTTT | CSARAGRGGTGELFF
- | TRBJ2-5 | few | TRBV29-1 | TGCAGCGTTGACGGGGCGCAAGAGACCCAGTACTTC | CSVDGAQETQYF